The 31 T cell receptor beta chains presented below share a single source sample, sequenced in a study of cytomegalovirus exposure and HLA in healthy donors. The primer mix had 60 Vbeta and 13 Jbeta primers. The method was immunoSEQ multiplex PCR; TCRdb's version includes in-frame clones alone and lacks a portion of them. The sample yields about 77,000 clones, about 84% seen once. Sequenced sample: PBMCs. All receptors come from a man aged 35-49 years in good health and CMV-seronegative.

This clone was seen a single time. V gene TRBV9 combines with J gene TRBJ2-1; 10 bases map to TRBD2. The V gene's germline CDR1 is SGDLS and CDR2 YYNGEE. The CDR3 is made up of 16 amino acids. V was pared by 4 bases and J by 7 bases, with 11 bases of the junction left unmatched. In DNA, the CDR3 is TGTGCCAGCAGCAGGCCGGGACTAGCGACCTTTAATGAGCAGTTCTTC. This gives the protein CASSRPGLATFNEQFF.

V gene TRBV30 combines with J gene TRBJ1-6, with TRBD1 matching over 7 bases. Unmatched junction bases numbered 5, after V lost 0 bases and J lost 6 bases. Germline CDR1 reads GTSNPN; CDR2 reads SVGIG (reference sequence). This CDR3 region has 15 residues. The CDR3 DNA sequence: TGTGCCTGGAGTGTACCGGGGACAGTTAATTCACCCCTCCACTTT. Its translation: CAWSVPGTVNSPLHF. The variable domain in full, with the rest retrieved from reference TRBV30 and TRBJ1-6, is SQTIHQWPATLVQPVGSPLSLECTVEGTSNPNLYWYRQAAGRGLQLLFYSVGIGQISSEVPQNLSASRPQDRQFILSSKKLLLSDSGFYLCAWSVPGTVNSPLHFGNGTRLTVT.

The chain carries TRBV7-9 and TRBJ1-2; possible D gene TRBD1, 5 bases. This CDR3 is built from 15 residues. With 3 bases removed from V and 4 bases from J, the gap between germline ends came to 15 bases. In germline, CDR1 is SEHNR, CDR2 FQNEAQ (reference sequence). The CDR3 loop reads CASSFGRTTVYGYTF. Written as DNA, the CDR3 is TGTGCCAGCAGCTTTGGACGGACAACGGTCTATGGCTACACCTTC.

The CDR3 region is CASSEYRGPQPQHF. The CDR3 DNA reads as TGTGCCAGCAGTGAATACAGGGGGCCTCAGCCCCAGCATTTT. V is TRBV6-1 and J is TRBJ1-5; TRBD1 aligns across 9 bases. The CDR3 runs 14 residues. CDR1 and CDR2 (germline): MNHNS, SASEGT. V gave up 2 bases and J gave up 6 bases; unmatched junction bases: 2.

The gene calls are TRBV6-6 and TRBJ2-7; maybe TRBD1 (6 bases). CDR3 length: 15 residues. Germline CDR1 reads MNHNY; CDR2 reads SVGAGI (reference sequence). Trimming stripped 0 bases from V and 2 bases from J, with 11 bases between. The CDR3 sequence: CASSYSGDTAYEQYF. The DNA of the CDR3 is TGTGCCAGCAGTTACTCGGGGGACACAGCCTACGAGCAGTACTTC.

The table lists this clone with a few counts. An end of the junction does not agree with germline; a read error may underlie this. V usage is TRBV6-5 and J usage is TRBJ1-1; D not certain. The germline CDR1 and CDR2 sequences are MNHEY and SVGAGI. CDR3 length: 14 residues. CDR3 sequence: CAISGRGENTEAFF. CDR3 DNA: TGTGCCATCAGTGGGCGCGGGGAGAACACTGAAGCTTTCTTT.

This clone has just one count. This chain links TRBV30 with TRBJ1-1, with D possibly being TRBD1 (5 bases). The CDR3 has 12 residues. Germline V gene data show CDR1 as GTSNPN and CDR2 as SVGIG (reference sequence). Trimming left V 5 bases short and J 8 bases short, with 15 bases between. The CDR3 DNA reads TGTGCCTGGGGGGCCTCAGGTCCGGAAGCTTTCTTT. As protein: CAWGASGPEAFF. Looking up the rest from reference TRBV30 and TRBJ1-1 gives the full variable domain: SQTIHQWPATLVQPVGSPLSLECTVEGTSNPNLYWYRQAAGRGLQLLFYSVGIGQISSEVPQNLSASRPQDRQFILSSKKLLLSDSGFYLCAWGASGPEAFFGQGTRLTVV.

The V call is TRBV5-4, the J call TRBJ1-4; 11 nucleotides match TRBD1. Germline CDR1 SGHNT, CDR2 YYREEE (reference sequence). This CDR3 has 16 residues. The junction had 8 bases not matched to a gene; V was cut back by 4 bases and J by 6 bases. The CDR3 is CASSAWTGGEDEKLFF. The CDR3, as DNA: TGTGCCAGCAGCGCCTGGACAGGGGGCGAAGATGAAAAACTGTTTTTT.

V usage is TRBV29-1 and J usage is TRBJ1-1; TRBD1 matches 10 bases. This CDR3 has 15 residues. Per the germline V gene, CDR1 is SQVTM and CDR2 is ANQGSEA. Unmatched junction bases numbered 7, after V lost 3 bases and J lost 3 bases. The CDR3 DNA reads as TGCAGCGTTGAGCCGGGACAGGGGATCGACACTGAAGCTTTCTTT. It is translated as CSVEPGQGIDTEAFF. Together with reference TRBV29-1 and TRBJ1-1, the CDR3 gives the full variable domain: SAVISQKPSRDICQRGTSLTIQCQVDSQVTMMFWYRQQPGQSLTLIATANQGSEATYESGFVIDKFPISRPNLTFSTLTVSNMSPEDSSIYLCSVEPGQGIDTEAFFGQGTRLTVV.

The chain has TRBV27 and TRBJ1-5; TRBD1 agrees at 9 bases. The germline V gene encodes CDR1 MNHEY and CDR2 SMNVEV (reference sequence). The V segment lost 5 bases and the J segment 6 bases; nucleotides outside the gene matches: 8. This CDR3 has 15 amino acids. Here the CDR3 DNA reads TGTGCCAGCAGTCCGGACAGGGGAATCGTTCAGCCCCAGCATTTT. Encoded protein: CASSPDRGIVQPQHF.

This clone has only one observation. The V gene is TRBV19, the J gene TRBJ1-4; D gene uncertain. CDR1 and CDR2 (germline): LNHDA, SQIVND (reference sequence). This CDR3 has 13 amino acids. The V and J ends lost 9 bases and 8 bases respectively, with 16 bases between them. The CDR3 sequence: CASRVGMGEKLFF. The CDR3 DNA reads TGTGCCAGCCGGGTCGGGATGGGCGAAAAACTGTTTTTT.

The CDR3 nucleotides are TGTGCCAGCAGGCCCAGACTAGCGGGGGTAACAAGGGGGGACACCGGGGAGCTGTTTTTT. Its protein product is CASRPRLAGVTRGDTGELFF. The rearrangement links TRBV28 to TRBJ2-2; 12 positions match TRBD2. V dropped 6 bases and J dropped 3; count of bases not matched to a gene: 17. The length of the CDR3 is 20 residues. Looked up from germline, CDR1 is MDHEN and CDR2 is SYDVKM.

The CDR3 sequence is CASSLLTDGYTF. CDR3 sequence (DNA): TGCGCCAGCAGCCTACTGACAGATGGCTACACCTTC. V gene TRBV5-1 combines with J gene TRBJ1-2; a weak D match, TRBD1 (5 bases). The CDR3 has 12 amino acids. V was cut by 4 bases and J by 6 bases, with 10 bases left in between. Germline V gene data show CDR1 as SGHRS and CDR2 as YFSETQ.

CDR3 DNA: TGTGCCAGCAGGGTGACAGCCCGCGGATGGATTGAAGCTTTCTTT. Protein product: CASRVTARGWIEAFF. The V call is TRBV2, the J call TRBJ1-1; maybe TRBD1 (5 bases). CDR3 size: 15 residues. CDR1 and CDR2 (germline): SNHLY, FYNNEI. Trimming left V 6 bases short and J 7 bases short, with 21 bases between. The full variable domain, rest sourced from reference TRBV2 and TRBJ1-1, is EPEVTQTPSHQVTQMGQEVILRCVPISNHLYFYWYRQILGQKVEFLVSFYNNEISEKSEIFDDQFSVERPDGSNFTLKIRSTKLEDSAMYFCASRVTARGWIEAFFGQGTRLTVV.

This clone is medium-sized. This rearrangement joins TRBV6-5 to TRBJ2-7; D remains ambiguous. CDR3 length equals 15 residues. Germline V CDR1 and CDR2: MNHEY, SVGAGI. Trimming cost V 0 bases and J 2 bases, with 11 bases left between them. For the CDR3, the DNA is TGTGCCAGCAGTTACTCCGGTACAGAAGCCTACGAGCAGTACTTC. It specifies CASSYSGTEAYEQYF.

The rearrangement joins TRBV7-2 to TRBJ2-2; D is possibly TRBD2 (6 bases). There are 17 residues in the CDR3. V was shortened by 3 bases and J by 7 bases, with 21 bases between the two germline ends. The germline gives CDR1 SGHTA, CDR2 FQGNSA. CDR3 DNA: TGTGCCAGCAGCTTGATGAGCGGTGGATCGGAGGGCGGGGAGCTGTTTTTT. It encodes CASSLMSGGSEGGELFF.

This clone was found a few times. The chain joins TRBV7-6 to TRBJ1-3, with TRBD1 as a possible D gene (5 bases). Germline assignment: CDR1 SGHVS and CDR2 FNYEAQ. V was trimmed by 5 bases and J by 2 bases, leaving 13 bases between them. The CDR3 has 15 residues. CDR3 residues: CASSPQGSAGNTIYF. The CDR3 nucleotides are TGTGCCAGCAGCCCCCAGGGTTCGGCTGGAAACACCATATATTTT.

The genes are TRBV30 and TRBJ1-1; D remains unclear. Germline CDR1 GTSNPN, CDR2 SVGIG (reference sequence). This CDR3 comprises 12 residues. Trimming removed 1 base at V and 6 bases at J, with 9 bases between. The CDR3 region has the DNA TGTGCCTGGAGTGGTAGTGGGCCTGAAGCTTTCTTT. It is translated as CAWSGSGPEAFF.

The gene calls are TRBV18 and TRBJ1-4; D gene unclear. V was clipped by 3 bases and J by 8 bases, with 16 bases between them. Germline V lookup: CDR1 KGHSH, CDR2 LQKENI. The CDR3 runs to 15 residues. CDR3 coding DNA: TGTGCCAGCTCACCTTTTGAGACAATAAGAGAAAAACTGTTTTTT. Translating gives CASSPFETIREKLFF.

This chain connects TRBV20-1 to TRBJ2-4; TRBD1 might be the D (5 bases). The germline gives CDR1 DFQATT, CDR2 SNEGSKA (reference sequence). The CDR3 contains 11 residues. Trimming removed 4 bases at V and 7 bases at J, with 8 bases between. CDR3 residues: CSATRGNIQYF. The CDR3 DNA sequence: TGCAGTGCTACTAGGGGCAACATTCAGTACTTC.

A few counts support this clone. The chain combines TRBV6-5 with TRBJ2-1, with a tentative D call TRBD1 (6 bases). V lost 7 bases to trimming and J lost 3 bases, with 16 bases between them. The CDR3 runs to 15 residues. Germline lookup yields CDR1 MNHEY and CDR2 SVGAGI. In DNA form, the CDR3 reads TGTGCCAGCACTCCCACAGGGTCACTCTACAATGAGCAGTTCTTC. Amino acids: CASTPTGSLYNEQFF.

This chain links TRBV2 with TRBJ1-1; D is unclear. V dropped 2 bases and J dropped 4 bases, with 11 bases sitting between them. This CDR3 spans 14 amino acids. Germline V CDR1 and CDR2: SNHLY, FYNNEI. The CDR3 bases are TGTGCCAGCAGTGAACGTTGGGGAGGCACTGAAGCTTTCTTT. It encodes CASSERWGGTEAFF.

V and J are TRBV7-9 and TRBJ2-7, with 9 bases aligning to TRBD1. J lost 2 bases, V lost 5 bases, and 7 bases had no gene match. The CDR3 is made up of 15 amino acids. Germline V gives CDR1 SEHNR, CDR2 FQNEAQ (reference sequence). The CDR3 bases are TGTGCCAGCAGCCTAATGACAGGGGGGGCCTACGAGCAGTACTTC. It specifies CASSLMTGGAYEQYF. Combining the CDR3 with reference TRBV7-9 and TRBJ2-7 gives the whole variable domain DTGVSQNPRHKITKRGQNVTFRCDPISEHNRLYWYRQTLGQGPEFLTYFQNEAQLEKSRLLSDRFSAERPKGSFSTLEIQRTEQGDSAMYLCASSLMTGGAYEQYFGPGTRLTVT.

This clone has just a few counts. This rearrangement joins TRBV18 to TRBJ1-1; possibly TRBD1 for D (5 bases). Germline assignment: CDR1 KGHSH and CDR2 LQKENI. V was trimmed by 2 bases and J by 1 base, leaving 8 bases between them. The CDR3 consists of 14 residues. The CDR3 loop is CASSPGQQNTEAFF. The CDR3 region has the DNA TGTGCCAGCTCACCAGGACAACAGAACACTGAAGCTTTCTTT.

The CDR3 loop reads CASSVADRTYEQYF. As DNA, the CDR3 is TGTGCCAGCAGCGTAGCTGACAGGACCTACGAGCAGTACTTC. V gene TRBV9 combines with J gene TRBJ2-7, with D perhaps TRBD1 (6 bases). Germline CDR1 and CDR2: SGDLS and YYNGEE. The V gene lost 0 bases and the J gene lost 2 bases, with 9 bases spanning the gap. The CDR3 contains 14 residues.

In DNA, the CDR3 is TGTGCCAGCAGCGGTAGCGGGGGGGGCTACAATGAGCAGTTCTTC. This translates into CASSGSGGGYNEQFF. The chain links TRBV7-3 to TRBJ2-1; 11 bases map to TRBD2. The trim removed 5 bases at V and 3 bases at J, leaving 3 bases unmatched. The V gene's germline CDR1 is SGHTA and CDR2 FQGTGA. The CDR3 is 15 residues long.

This clone was counted a single time. This sequence joins TRBV6-6 and TRBJ2-5, with TRBD2 identical over 10 bases. The V segment lost 7 bases and the J segment 4 bases; nucleotides outside the gene matches: 12. Looked up from germline, CDR1 is MNHNY and CDR2 is SVGAGI (reference sequence). The CDR3 loop spans 16 amino acids. The CDR3 DNA reads as TGTGCCAGCACCAACTCGGCTAGCGGGGGAAGAGAGACCCAGTACTTC. It is translated as CASTNSASGGRETQYF.

As to this clone: The junction does not match germline at one end; this may be a read error. The V call is TRBV29-1, the J call TRBJ1-6; D gene ambiguous. The CDR3 spans 13 residues. From germline, CDR1 is SQVTM and CDR2 ANQGSEA. The CDR3 coding sequence is TGCAGCGCAGCGAGGAATGAAAATTCACCCCCCCACTTT. This translates into CSAARNENSPPHF.

V gene TRBV7-5 combines with J gene TRBJ2-7; the DNA was not used to check the table's D call, TRBD2. TRBV7-5 is shown as a pseudogene. The CDR3 consists of 16 residues. The CDR3 coding sequence is TGTGCCAGAAGCCCCCGGACTAGCGGGTCGCTTTACGAGCAGTACTTC. Translation: CARSPRTSGSLYEQYF.

This chain connects TRBV9 to TRBJ1-4; 8 bases are shared with TRBD1. The CDR3 totals 17 residues. Germline V gene data show CDR1 as SGDLS and CDR2 as YYNGEE. The V gene end was trimmed by 4 bases and the J gene end by 5 bases; junction bases not matched to a gene: 13. The CDR3 DNA reads as TGTGCCAGCAGCCCCCTCCGAGGGGACAGGCGGAATGAAAAACTGTTTTTT. Protein product: CASSPLRGDRRNEKLFF.

The chain has TRBV2 and TRBJ1-5, with unresolved D. This CDR3 comprises 12 residues. The ends were cut back, 0 bases at V and 6 bases at J, with 3 bases in the middle. CDR1 SNHLY and CDR2 FYNNEI come from the germline V gene. The CDR3 DNA is TGTGCCAGCAGTGAAGCGCGTCAGCCCCAGCATTTT. Translating it yields CASSEARQPQHF.